The clone carrying this T cell receptor beta chain was found a few times. This entry belongs to a study of T cells after posttransplantation cyclophosphamide. Germline lookup yields CDR1 MDHEN and CDR2 SYDVKM. V shed 6 bases and J 1 base; nucleotides not matched to a gene: 3. The CDR3 covers 14 residues. Method: immunoSEQ multiplex PCR; TCRdb's copy keeps in-frame clones and lacks some. The sample is made up of over 25,000 clones, none counted only once. The sequencing input was PBMCs. This sequence originates from a woman younger than 45 in good health and a related stem cell transplant donor. The V gene is TRBV28, the J gene TRBJ2-5; 9 bases are a match to TRBD1. For the CDR3, the DNA is TGTGCCAGCAGCCGGGGACAGGGCCAAGAGACCCAGTACTTC. It translates to CASSRGQGQETQYF.